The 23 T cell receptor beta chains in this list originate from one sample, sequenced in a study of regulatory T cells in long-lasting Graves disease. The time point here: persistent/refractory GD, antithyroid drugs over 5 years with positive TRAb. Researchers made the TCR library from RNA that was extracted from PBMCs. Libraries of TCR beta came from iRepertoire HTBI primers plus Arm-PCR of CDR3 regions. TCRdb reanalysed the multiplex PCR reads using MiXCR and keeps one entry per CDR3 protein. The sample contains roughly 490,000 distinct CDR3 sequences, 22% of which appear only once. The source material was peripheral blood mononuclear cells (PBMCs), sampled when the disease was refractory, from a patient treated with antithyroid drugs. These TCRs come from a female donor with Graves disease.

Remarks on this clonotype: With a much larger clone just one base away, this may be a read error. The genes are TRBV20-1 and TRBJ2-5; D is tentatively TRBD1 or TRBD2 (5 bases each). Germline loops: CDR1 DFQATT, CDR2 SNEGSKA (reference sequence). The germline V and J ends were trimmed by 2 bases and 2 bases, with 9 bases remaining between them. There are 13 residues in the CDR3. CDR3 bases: TGCAGTGCTAGAAGAGGGGCTCAAGAGACCCAGTACTTC. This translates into CSARRGAQETQYF.

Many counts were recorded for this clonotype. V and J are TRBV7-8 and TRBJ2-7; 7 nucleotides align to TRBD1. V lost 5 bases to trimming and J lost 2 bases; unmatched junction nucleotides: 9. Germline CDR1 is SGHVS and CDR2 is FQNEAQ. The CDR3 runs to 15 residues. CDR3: CASSRSGTETYEQYF. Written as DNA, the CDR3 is TGTGCCAGCAGCCGCTCCGGGACAGAGACCTACGAGCAGTACTTC.

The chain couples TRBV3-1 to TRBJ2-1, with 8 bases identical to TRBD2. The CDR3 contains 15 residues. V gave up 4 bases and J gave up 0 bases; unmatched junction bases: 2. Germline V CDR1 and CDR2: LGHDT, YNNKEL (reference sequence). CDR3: CASSRGTSSYNEQFF. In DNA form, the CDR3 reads TGTGCCAGCAGCCGGGGGACTAGCTCCTACAATGAGCAGTTCTTC.

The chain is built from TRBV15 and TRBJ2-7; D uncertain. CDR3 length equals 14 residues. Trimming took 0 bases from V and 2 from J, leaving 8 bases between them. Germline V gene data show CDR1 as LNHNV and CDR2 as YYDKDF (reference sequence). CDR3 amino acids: CATSRDRGAYEQYF. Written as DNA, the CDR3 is TGTGCCACCAGCAGAGATCGAGGAGCCTACGAGCAGTACTTC.

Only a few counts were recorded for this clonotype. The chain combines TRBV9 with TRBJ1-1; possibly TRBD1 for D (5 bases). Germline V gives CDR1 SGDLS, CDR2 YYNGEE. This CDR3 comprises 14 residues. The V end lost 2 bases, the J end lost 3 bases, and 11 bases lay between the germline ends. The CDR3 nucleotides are TGTGCCAGCAGCGTGGGGCCGATGGACACTGAAGCTTTCTTT. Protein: CASSVGPMDTEAFF.

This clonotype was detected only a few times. CDR3 loop: CSASITGGIETQYF. Here the CDR3 DNA reads TGCAGTGCCAGCATTACAGGGGGCATCGAGACCCAGTACTTC. This chain connects TRBV20-1 to TRBJ2-5; 9 positions agree with TRBD1. The J segment lost 5 bases and the V segment lost 6 bases, leaving 10 bases of the junction unmatched. Looked up from germline, CDR1 is DFQATT and CDR2 is SNEGSKA (reference sequence). There are 14 residues in the CDR3.

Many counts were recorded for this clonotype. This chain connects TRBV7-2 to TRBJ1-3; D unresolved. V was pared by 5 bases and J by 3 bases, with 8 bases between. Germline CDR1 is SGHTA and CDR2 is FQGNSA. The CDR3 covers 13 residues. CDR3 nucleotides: TGTGCCAGCAGCCCCAACCATGGAAACACCATATATTTT. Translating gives CASSPNHGNTIYF. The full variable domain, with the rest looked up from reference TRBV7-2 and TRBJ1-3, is GAGVSQSPSNKVTEKGKDVELRCDPISGHTALYWYRQSLGQGLEFLIYFQGNSAPDKSGLPSDRFSAERTGGSVSTLTIQRTQQEDSAVYLCASSPNHGNTIYFGEGSWLTVV.

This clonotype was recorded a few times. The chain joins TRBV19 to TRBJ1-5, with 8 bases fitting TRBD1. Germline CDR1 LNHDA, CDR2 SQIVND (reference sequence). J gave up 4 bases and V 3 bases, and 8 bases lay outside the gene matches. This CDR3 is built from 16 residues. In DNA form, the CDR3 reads TGTGCCAGTAGTATTGTCGGGACAGGCGGAAATCAGCCCCAGCATTTT. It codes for CASSIVGTGGNQPQHF.

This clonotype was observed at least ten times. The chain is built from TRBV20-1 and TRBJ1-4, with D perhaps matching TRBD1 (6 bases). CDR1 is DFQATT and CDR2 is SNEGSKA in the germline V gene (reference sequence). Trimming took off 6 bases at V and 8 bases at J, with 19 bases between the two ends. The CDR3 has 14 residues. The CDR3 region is CSASHAGAVEKLFF. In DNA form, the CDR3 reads TGCAGTGCCAGCCATGCGGGGGCCGTGGAAAAACTGTTTTTT.

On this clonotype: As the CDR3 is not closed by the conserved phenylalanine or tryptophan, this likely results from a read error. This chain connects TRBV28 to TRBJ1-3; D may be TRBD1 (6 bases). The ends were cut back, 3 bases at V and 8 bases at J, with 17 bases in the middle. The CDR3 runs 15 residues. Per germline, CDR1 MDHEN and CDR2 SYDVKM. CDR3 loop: CASSFQSTGRDTIYS. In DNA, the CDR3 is TGTGCCAGCAGTTTCCAAAGTACAGGGCGCGACACCATATATTCT.

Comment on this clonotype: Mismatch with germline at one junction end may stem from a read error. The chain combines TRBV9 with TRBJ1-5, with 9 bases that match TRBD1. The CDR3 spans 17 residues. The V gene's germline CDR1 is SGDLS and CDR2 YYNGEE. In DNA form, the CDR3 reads TGTGCCAGCAGCGTAGTGGGAGACAGGGGGGGCAACCAGCCCCAGCATTTT. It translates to CASSVVGDRGGNQPQHF.

Here the CDR3 DNA reads TGTGCCAGCAAGCTTCAGACAGGAGAGAATGAAAAACTGTTTTTT. The encoded protein is CASKLQTGENEKLFF. This rearrangement joins TRBV27 to TRBJ1-4; TRBD1 is a possible D gene (6 bases). Per germline, CDR1 MNHEY and CDR2 SMNVEV (reference sequence). The CDR3 covers 15 residues. V lost 7 bases and J lost 5, with 17 bases in between.

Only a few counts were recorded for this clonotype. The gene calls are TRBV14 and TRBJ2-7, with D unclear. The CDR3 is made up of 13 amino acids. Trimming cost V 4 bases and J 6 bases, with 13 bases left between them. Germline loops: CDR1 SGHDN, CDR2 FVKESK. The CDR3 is CASSRVLGSEQYF. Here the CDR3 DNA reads TGTGCCAGCAGCCGGGTTTTAGGCTCCGAGCAGTACTTC.

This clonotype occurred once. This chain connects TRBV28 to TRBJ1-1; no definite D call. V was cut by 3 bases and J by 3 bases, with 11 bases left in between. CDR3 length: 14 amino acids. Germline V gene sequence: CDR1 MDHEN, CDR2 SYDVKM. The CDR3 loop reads CASSFSGVDTEAFF. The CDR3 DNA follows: TGTGCCAGCAGTTTTTCCGGGGTGGACACTGAAGCTTTCTTT.

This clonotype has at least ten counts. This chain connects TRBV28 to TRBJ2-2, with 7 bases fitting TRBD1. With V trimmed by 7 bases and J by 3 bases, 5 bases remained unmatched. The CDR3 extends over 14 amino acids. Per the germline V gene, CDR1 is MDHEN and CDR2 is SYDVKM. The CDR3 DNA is TGTGCCAGCAACGACAGGGACGACACCGGGGAGCTGTTTTTT. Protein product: CASNDRDDTGELFF.

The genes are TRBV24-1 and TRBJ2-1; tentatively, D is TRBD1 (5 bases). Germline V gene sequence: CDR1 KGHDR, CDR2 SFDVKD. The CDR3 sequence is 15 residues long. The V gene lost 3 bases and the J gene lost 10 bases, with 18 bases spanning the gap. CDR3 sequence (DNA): TGTGCCACCAGTGATGCGTCAGGGTGGCCCAACGAGCAGTTCTTC. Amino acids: CATSDASGWPNEQFF.

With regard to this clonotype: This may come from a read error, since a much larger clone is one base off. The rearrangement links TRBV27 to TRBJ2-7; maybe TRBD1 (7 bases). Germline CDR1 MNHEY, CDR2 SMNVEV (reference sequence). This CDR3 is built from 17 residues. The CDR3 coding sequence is TGTGCCAGCAGTCCTCTAGGGGCAGGGGGAGGCACCTACGAGCGGTACTTC. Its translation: CASSPLGAGGGTYERYF.

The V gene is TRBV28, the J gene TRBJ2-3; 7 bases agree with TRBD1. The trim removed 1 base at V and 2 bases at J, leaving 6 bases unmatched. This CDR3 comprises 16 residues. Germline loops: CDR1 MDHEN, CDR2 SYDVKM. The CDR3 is CASSLLYRGNTDTQYF. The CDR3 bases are TGTGCCAGCAGTTTATTGTACAGGGGCAACACAGATACGCAGTATTTT. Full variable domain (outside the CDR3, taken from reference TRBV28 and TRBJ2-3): DVKVTQSSRYLVKRTGEKVFLECVQDMDHENMFWYRQDPGLGLRLIYFSYDVKMKEKGDIPEGYSVSREKKERFSLILESASTNQTSMYLCASSLLYRGNTDTQYFGPGTRLTVL.

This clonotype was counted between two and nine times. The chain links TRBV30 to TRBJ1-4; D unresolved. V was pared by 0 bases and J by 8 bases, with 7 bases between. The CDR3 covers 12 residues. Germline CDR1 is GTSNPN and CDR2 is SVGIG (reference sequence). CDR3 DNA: TGTGCCTGGAGTGTACTGGGAGAAAAACTGTTTTTT. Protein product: CAWSVLGEKLFF.

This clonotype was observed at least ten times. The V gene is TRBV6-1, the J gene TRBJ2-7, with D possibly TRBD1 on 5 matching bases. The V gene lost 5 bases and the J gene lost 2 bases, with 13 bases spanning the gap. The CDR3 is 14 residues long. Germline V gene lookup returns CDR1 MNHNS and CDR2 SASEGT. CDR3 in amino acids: CASSPGFSPYEQYF. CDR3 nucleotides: TGTGCCAGCAGTCCAGGGTTTTCGCCCTACGAGCAGTACTTC.

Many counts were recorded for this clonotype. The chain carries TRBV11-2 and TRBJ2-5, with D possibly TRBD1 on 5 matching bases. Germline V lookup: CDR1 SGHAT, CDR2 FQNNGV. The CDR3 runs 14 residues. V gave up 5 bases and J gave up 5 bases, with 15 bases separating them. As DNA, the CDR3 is TGTGCCAGCAGCCCGCCGCAGGGCGGTGAGACCCAGTACTTC. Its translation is CASSPPQGGETQYF.

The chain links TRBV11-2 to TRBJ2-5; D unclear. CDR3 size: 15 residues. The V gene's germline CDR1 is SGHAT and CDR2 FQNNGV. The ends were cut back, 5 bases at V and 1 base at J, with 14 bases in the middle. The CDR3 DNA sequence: TGTGCCAGCAGCCTTAATACTGTACTCCAAGAGACCCAGTACTTC. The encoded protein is CASSLNTVLQETQYF.

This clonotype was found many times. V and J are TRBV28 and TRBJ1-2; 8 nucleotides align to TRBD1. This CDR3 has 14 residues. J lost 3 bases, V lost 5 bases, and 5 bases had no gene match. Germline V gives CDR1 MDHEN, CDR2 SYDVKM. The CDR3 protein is CASSAYRGDYGYTF. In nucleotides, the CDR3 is TGTGCCAGCAGTGCCTACAGGGGGGACTATGGCTACACCTTC.